This T cell receptor beta chain derives from a study of blood T cells in healthy people across ages. About this clonotype itself: What it binds is unknown.

The CDR3 loop spans 15 amino acids. From germline, CDR1 is SNHLY and CDR2 FYNNEI. J lost 10 bases, V lost 1 base, and 11 bases had no gene match. Study-wide results and caveats: Researchers deemed the diversity estimates from one million T cells underestimates. Naive T cell percentage showed a strong correlation with TCR beta diversity.

A second about 7 to 11 cycle PCR used barcoded and J-beta primers. MiXCR, applied by TCRdb to the 5' RACE reads, yields one record per CDR3 protein. The sample lists around 1,500,000 distinct CDR3 sequences, 42% occurring once. The sample taken for sequencing was blood. The clonotype comes from a young woman in good health. The chain combines TRBV2 with TRBJ2-3; 7 bases are shared with TRBD2. CDR3 in DNA: TGTGCCAGCAGTGAAGGGACTAGAGGGTGGCAAGCGCAGTATTTT. It codes for CASSEGTRGWQAQYF.